The rows below give T cell receptor beta chains drawn from one sample of a study of blood T cell repertoires in COVID-19. TCRdb's copy holds only in-frame clones and misses some; the assay was immunoSEQ multiplex PCR. The data contain more than 200,000 clones, more than 75% of them singletons. Specimen: peripheral blood. These receptors all stem from an elderly man with acute or convalescent COVID-19. CDR3s include the opening cysteine and the closing phenylalanine or tryptophan. The order of the fields is CDR3 protein, CDR3 DNA, V gene, D gene, J gene, clone size. D genes are given only for firm matches. Clone size is stated in some rows and not others, as once, few, many or a class when expanded.

CDR3aa: CASSPGQIPNEQFF
CDR3nt: TGTGCCAGCAGTCCGGGACAGATTCCCAATGAGCAGTTCTTC
v_gene: TRBV6-4
d_gene: TRBD1
j_gene: TRBJ2-1
abundance: NA

CDR3aa: CASSRAGGRGNEQFF
CDR3nt: TGCGCCAGCAGCCGAGCGGGAGGGAGGGGCAATGAGCAGTTCTTC
v_gene: TRBV5-1
d_gene: TRBD2
j_gene: TRBJ2-1
abundance: NA

CDR3aa: CASSSPGGGHYGYTF
CDR3nt: TGTGCCAGCAGTTCCCCCGGTGGAGGGCACTATGGCTACACCTTC
v_gene: TRBV27
d_gene: NA
j_gene: TRBJ1-2
abundance: NA

CDR3aa: CASSPQSVNTGELFF
CDR3nt: TGTGCCAGCAGTCCTCAGTCCGTGAACACCGGGGAGCTGTTTTTT
v_gene: TRBV6-5
d_gene: NA
j_gene: TRBJ2-2
abundance: NA

CDR3aa: CASSQGAGGARTGELFF
CDR3nt: TGCGCCAGCAGCCAGGGAGCGGGAGGGGCTCGGACCGGGGAGCTGTTTTTT
v_gene: TRBV4-3
d_gene: TRBD2
j_gene: TRBJ2-2
abundance: NA

CDR3aa: CASILQGTGKLTGANVLTF
CDR3nt: TGTGCCAGCATCCTCCAAGGGACAGGGAAACTCACTGGGGCCAACGTCCTGACTTTC
v_gene: TRBV7-9
d_gene: TRBD1
j_gene: TRBJ2-6
abundance: NA

CDR3aa: CASSSLAGGGNEQFF
CDR3nt: TGTGCCAGCAGCTCTTTAGCGGGAGGGGGCAATGAGCAGTTCTTC
v_gene: TRBV7-2
d_gene: TRBD2
j_gene: TRBJ2-1
abundance: NA

CDR3aa: CASSQQGNQPQHF
CDR3nt: TGTGCCAGCAGCCAGCAGGGAAATCAGCCCCAGCATTTT
v_gene: TRBV3-1/TRBV3-2
d_gene: NA
j_gene: TRBJ1-5
abundance: NA

CDR3aa: CASSLFVGTSMGNEQFF
CDR3nt: TGTGCCAGCAGCTTATTTGTCGGGACTAGTATGGGCAATGAGCAGTTCTTC
v_gene: TRBV11-2
d_gene: TRBD2
j_gene: TRBJ2-1
abundance: NA

CDR3aa: CASSHPQGAETQYF
CDR3nt: TGCGCCAGCAGCCACCCTCAAGGAGCGGAGACCCAGTACTTC
v_gene: TRBV4-1
d_gene: NA
j_gene: TRBJ2-5
abundance: NA

CDR3aa: CASTQVTSPYEQYF
CDR3nt: TGTGCCAGCACTCAGGTAACTAGCCCCTACGAGCAGTACTTC
v_gene: TRBV28
d_gene: NA
j_gene: TRBJ2-7
abundance: NA

CDR3aa: CASSAGTLNEQFF
CDR3nt: TGTGCCAGCAGCGCCGGGACACTCAATGAGCAGTTCTTC
v_gene: TRBV5-4
d_gene: NA
j_gene: TRBJ2-1
abundance: few

CDR3aa: CASSLGDRDRYTF
CDR3nt: TGCGCCAGCAGCTTGGGGGACAGGGACCGCTACACCTTC
v_gene: TRBV5-1
d_gene: TRBD1
j_gene: TRBJ1-2
abundance: NA

CDR3aa: CASSFSGMNTGELFF
CDR3nt: TGTGCCAGCAGCTTCTCAGGAATGAACACCGGGGAGCTGTTTTTT
v_gene: TRBV5-4
d_gene: NA
j_gene: TRBJ2-2
abundance: once

CDR3aa: CASSRPGQYNSPLHF
CDR3nt: TGTGCCAGCAGCCGACCGGGACAGTATAATTCACCCCTCCACTTT
v_gene: TRBV14
d_gene: TRBD1
j_gene: TRBJ1-6
abundance: NA

CDR3aa: CASSPTGGSYEQYF
CDR3nt: TGTGCCAGCAGTCCGACAGGGGGTTCCTACGAGCAGTACTTC
v_gene: TRBV28
d_gene: TRBD1
j_gene: TRBJ2-7
abundance: once

CDR3aa: CASSPYLGGDTQYF
CDR3nt: TGCGCCAGCAGCCCATACCTAGGGGGAGATACGCAGTATTTT
v_gene: TRBV4-3
d_gene: NA
j_gene: TRBJ2-3
abundance: NA

CDR3aa: CASSSVSNQPQHF
CDR3nt: TGTGCCAGCTCCTCGGTTAGCAATCAGCCCCAGCATTTT
v_gene: TRBV19
d_gene: NA
j_gene: TRBJ1-5
abundance: few

CDR3aa: CASNPGQYTDTQYF
CDR3nt: TGTGCCAGCAATCCGGGACAATACACAGATACGCAGTATTTT
v_gene: TRBV28
d_gene: NA
j_gene: TRBJ2-3
abundance: NA

CDR3aa: CASSLKLGQATDTQYF
CDR3nt: TGTGCCAGCAGCCTGAAACTAGGGCAAGCCACAGATACGCAGTATTTT
v_gene: TRBV5-4
d_gene: NA
j_gene: TRBJ2-3
abundance: NA

CDR3aa: CASSLARASGTKNIQYF
CDR3nt: TGTGCCAGCAGCTTAGCGCGGGCTAGCGGTACCAAAAACATTCAGTACTTC
v_gene: TRBV7-9
d_gene: TRBD2
j_gene: TRBJ2-4
abundance: NA

CDR3aa: CAYQDYRRGGGELFF
CDR3nt: TGTGCCTACCAGGACTACCGGAGAGGAGGCGGGGAGCTGTTTTTT
v_gene: TRBV30
d_gene: NA
j_gene: TRBJ2-2
abundance: NA

CDR3aa: CASSLSFNQPQHF
CDR3nt: TGTGCCAGCAGTCTCTCCTTCAATCAGCCCCAGCATTTT
v_gene: TRBV27
d_gene: NA
j_gene: TRBJ1-5
abundance: NA

CDR3aa: CASSVHGEETQYF
CDR3nt: TGTGCCAGCAGCGTTCACGGAGAAGAGACCCAGTACTTC
v_gene: TRBV9
d_gene: NA
j_gene: TRBJ2-5
abundance: once

CDR3aa: CASSFVAIEQFF
CDR3nt: TGTGCCAGCAGTTTTGTCGCGATTGAGCAGTTCTTC
v_gene: TRBV12-3/TRBV12-4
d_gene: NA
j_gene: TRBJ2-1
abundance: NA

CDR3aa: CASSPLSGTGELFF
CDR3nt: TGTGCCAGCAGCCCCCTCAGCGGGACCGGGGAGCTGTTTTTT
v_gene: TRBV7-3
d_gene: NA
j_gene: TRBJ2-2
abundance: NA

CDR3aa: CASSPTSGFTDTQYF
CDR3nt: TGTGCCAGCAGCCCAACTAGCGGGTTCACAGATACGCAGTATTTT
v_gene: TRBV3-1/TRBV3-2
d_gene: TRBD2
j_gene: TRBJ2-3
abundance: NA

CDR3aa: CASRTGDRGRKYGYTF
CDR3nt: TGTGCCAGCAGAACAGGGGACAGGGGTCGAAAATATGGCTACACCTTC
v_gene: TRBV7-2
d_gene: TRBD1
j_gene: TRBJ1-2
abundance: NA

CDR3aa: CASSLGLARDTQYF
CDR3nt: TGTGCCAGCAGCCTCGGACTAGCGCGCGATACGCAGTATTTT
v_gene: TRBV6-5
d_gene: TRBD2
j_gene: TRBJ2-3
abundance: NA

CDR3aa: CASSLTGFEQFF
CDR3nt: TGTGCCAGTAGCCTTACAGGCTTCGAGCAGTTCTTC
v_gene: TRBV19
d_gene: NA
j_gene: TRBJ2-1
abundance: NA

CDR3aa: CASSPRDRGTYEQYF
CDR3nt: TGTGCCAGCAGTCCGCGGGACAGGGGAACCTACGAGCAGTACTTC
v_gene: TRBV28
d_gene: TRBD1
j_gene: TRBJ2-7
abundance: NA

CDR3aa: CASSPNEGVAEAFF
CDR3nt: TGTGCCAGCTCCCCTAATGAAGGGGTCGCTGAAGCTTTCTTT
v_gene: TRBV18
d_gene: NA
j_gene: TRBJ1-1
abundance: NA

CDR3aa: CASSLGQGAYTQYF
CDR3nt: TGTGCCAGCAGCTTAGGACAGGGGGCATATACGCAGTATTTT
v_gene: TRBV7-2
d_gene: TRBD1
j_gene: TRBJ2-3
abundance: NA

CDR3aa: CASSITDTGNAEAFF
CDR3nt: TGTGCCAGTAGTATTACGGACACCGGTAACGCTGAAGCTTTCTTT
v_gene: TRBV19
d_gene: NA
j_gene: TRBJ1-1
abundance: once

CDR3aa: CASSLGRAPAGELFF
CDR3nt: TGCGCCAGCAGCTTGGGGAGGGCCCCCGCCGGGGAGCTGTTTTTT
v_gene: TRBV5-1
d_gene: NA
j_gene: TRBJ2-2
abundance: NA

CDR3aa: CASSFAVANTGELFF
CDR3nt: TGTGCCAGCAGTTTCGCGGTCGCGAACACCGGGGAGCTGTTTTTT
v_gene: TRBV27
d_gene: NA
j_gene: TRBJ2-2
abundance: NA

CDR3aa: CASSSQGGPTETQYF
CDR3nt: TGTGCCAGCAGCTCACAGGGGGGGCCCACAGAGACCCAGTACTTC
v_gene: TRBV7-3
d_gene: NA
j_gene: TRBJ2-5
abundance: once

CDR3aa: CASSKFQGASYEQYF
CDR3nt: TGCGCCAGCAGCAAATTTCAGGGGGCGTCCTACGAGCAGTACTTC
v_gene: TRBV5-1
d_gene: TRBD1
j_gene: TRBJ2-7
abundance: NA

CDR3aa: CASSQRGGETQYF
CDR3nt: TGTGCCAGCAGCCAACGGGGGGGAGAGACCCAGTACTTC
v_gene: TRBV3-1/TRBV3-2
d_gene: TRBD2
j_gene: TRBJ2-5
abundance: NA

CDR3aa: CAWSLGTSTDTQYF
CDR3nt: TGTGCCTGGAGCCTCGGGACTAGCACAGATACGCAGTATTTT
v_gene: TRBV30
d_gene: NA
j_gene: TRBJ2-3
abundance: NA

CDR3aa: CASRSPLGQGNGDYGYTF
CDR3nt: TGTGCCAGCCGTTCACCACTTGGACAGGGTAATGGGGACTATGGCTACACCTTC
v_gene: TRBV19
d_gene: TRBD1
j_gene: TRBJ1-2
abundance: NA

CDR3aa: CASSYLRSGDTQYF
CDR3nt: TGTGCCAGCAGCTACTTACGGAGCGGGGATACGCAGTATTTT
v_gene: TRBV6-2/TRBV6-3
d_gene: NA
j_gene: TRBJ2-3
abundance: NA

CDR3aa: CASSRDRGNEYF
CDR3nt: TGTGCCAGCAGTAGGGACAGGGGAAACGAGTACTTC
v_gene: TRBV6-5
d_gene: TRBD1
j_gene: TRBJ2-7
abundance: NA

CDR3aa: CASSLGGRELFF
CDR3nt: TGTGCCAGCAGCTTAGGTGGGCGGGAGCTGTTTTTT
v_gene: TRBV7-9
d_gene: NA
j_gene: TRBJ2-2
abundance: once

CDR3aa: CASRQGSYNEQFF
CDR3nt: TGTGCCAGCCGACAGGGCTCCTACAATGAGCAGTTCTTC
v_gene: TRBV6-5
d_gene: TRBD1
j_gene: TRBJ2-1
abundance: NA

CDR3aa: CASSPRAAVSYNEQFF
CDR3nt: TGCGCCAGCAGCCCCCGGGCAGCGGTCTCCTACAATGAGCAGTTCTTC
v_gene: TRBV4-3
d_gene: NA
j_gene: TRBJ2-1
abundance: NA

CDR3aa: CASSQGTSVYNEQFF
CDR3nt: TGCGCCAGCAGCCAAGGGACTAGCGTTTACAATGAGCAGTTCTTC
v_gene: TRBV4-1
d_gene: TRBD2
j_gene: TRBJ2-1
abundance: NA

CDR3aa: CASSIVNLNTEAFF
CDR3nt: TGTGCCAGTAGTATAGTGAACTTGAACACTGAAGCTTTCTTT
v_gene: TRBV19
d_gene: NA
j_gene: TRBJ1-1
abundance: NA

CDR3aa: CASSILPGDSPLHF
CDR3nt: TGTGCCAGTAGTATACTCCCGGGGGATTCACCCCTCCACTTT
v_gene: TRBV19
d_gene: NA
j_gene: TRBJ1-6
abundance: NA

CDR3aa: CASSQGHLNNEQFF
CDR3nt: TGTGCCAGCAGCCAGGGACATCTTAACAATGAGCAGTTCTTC
v_gene: TRBV11-2
d_gene: NA
j_gene: TRBJ2-1
abundance: NA

CDR3aa: CASSPRAQGGSGNTIYF
CDR3nt: TGCGCCAGCAGCCCTAGGGCCCAGGGAGGTTCTGGAAACACCATATATTTT
v_gene: TRBV5-1
d_gene: NA
j_gene: TRBJ1-3
abundance: NA

CDR3aa: CASSPETSGRYSYEQYF
CDR3nt: TGCGCCAGCAGCCCAGAAACTAGCGGGAGGTACTCCTACGAGCAGTACTTC
v_gene: TRBV5-1
d_gene: TRBD2
j_gene: TRBJ2-7
abundance: NA

CDR3aa: CASSQDWLRVQPQHF
CDR3nt: TGTGCCAGCAGCCAAGATTGGCTCAGGGTCCAGCCCCAGCATTTT
v_gene: TRBV4-2
d_gene: NA
j_gene: TRBJ1-5
abundance: NA

CDR3aa: CASRTGMWHGYTF
CDR3nt: TGTGCCAGTAGGACAGGGATGTGGCATGGCTACACCTTC
v_gene: TRBV19
d_gene: TRBD1
j_gene: TRBJ1-2
abundance: NA

CDR3aa: CASSLTPTAGEKLFF
CDR3nt: TGTGCCAGCAGCTTAACCCCGACAGCGGGTGAAAAACTGTTTTTT
v_gene: TRBV7-9
d_gene: NA
j_gene: TRBJ1-4
abundance: NA